Here is one T cell receptor (beta chain) with its context. The antigen is undetermined. This record belongs to a study of cytomegalovirus exposure and HLA in healthy donors. Study information: As released early, the data held 80 million to 90 million unique TCRs from HLA-typed donors. Findings and caveats of the study: Certain sequence variants were highly shared and formed a cluster, and this cluster was likely a sequencing artifact.

This PCR relied on a set of 60 Vbeta primers and 13 Jbeta primers. Produced via immunoSEQ multiplex PCR; TCRdb's table is partial and in-frame only. The table records fewer than 250,000 clones, 65% to 85% of them present only once. The receptor was derived from a man between 18 and 29 years old in good health and CMV-seronegative. Source material: PBMCs.

The CDR3 nucleotides are TGCGCCAGCAGTGAATCGTTAGCGGGGGCCTACGAGCAGTACTTC. This translates into CASSESLAGAYEQYF. V gene TRBV10-1 combines with J gene TRBJ2-7, with 9 positions matching TRBD2. CDR1 is WNHNN, CDR2 SYGVQD, per germline (reference sequence). V gave up 3 bases and J gave up 2 bases; unmatched junction bases: 5. This CDR3 comprises 15 residues.